These 18 T cell receptor beta chains were sequenced from one sample in a study of blood T cell repertoires in COVID-19. Using immunoSEQ multiplex PCR, the repertoire was profiled, and TCRdb retains in-frame clones only, with some absent. The sample consists of more than 300,000 clones, about 89% of them appearing once. The sequencing input was peripheral blood. The receptors derive from a woman aged 45 to 65 with COVID-19, enrolled during active disease.

This clone appeared a few times. V usage is TRBV28 and J usage is TRBJ2-5; 8 bases are a match to TRBD1. V was pared by 2 bases and J by 6 bases, with 5 bases of the junction left unmatched. The CDR3 is made up of 14 amino acids. The V gene's germline CDR1 is MDHEN and CDR2 SYDVKM. DNA of the CDR3: TGTGCCAGCAGTTTAGGCACAGGGGGTAAGACCCAGTACTTC. It translates to CASSLGTGGKTQYF.

The chain uses TRBV28 and TRBJ2-6, with 11 bases fitting TRBD2. Trimming cost V 4 bases and J 0 bases; bases outside gene matches: 2. Germline loops: CDR1 MDHEN, CDR2 SYDVKM. This CDR3 is 17 amino acids long. CDR3 bases: TGTGCCAGCAGTTATACTAGCGGGAGCTCTGGGGCCAACGTCCTGACTTTC. This codes for CASSYTSGSSGANVLTF. Combining the CDR3 with reference TRBV28 and TRBJ2-6 gives the whole variable domain DVKVTQSSRYLVKRTGEKVFLECVQDMDHENMFWYRQDPGLGLRLIYFSYDVKMKEKGDIPEGYSVSREKKERFSLILESASTNQTSMYLCASSYTSGSSGANVLTFGAGSRLTVL.

This chain joins TRBV4-1 and TRBJ2-7, with TRBD2 matching 9 bases. This CDR3 contains 17 residues. Losses at the gene ends were 2 bases for V and 3 bases for J; bases not matched to a gene: 11. CDR1 is MGHRA and CDR2 is YSYEKL in the germline V gene. This CDR3 is CASSQKSPASGIYEQYF. The CDR3 DNA is TGCGCCAGCAGCCAAAAGTCCCCGGCTAGCGGGATCTACGAGCAGTACTTC.

The chain couples TRBV10-1 to TRBJ2-7, with a tentative D call TRBD2 (6 bases). V was pared by 0 bases and J by 2 bases, with 14 bases between. Germline V lookup: CDR1 WNHNN, CDR2 SYGVQD (reference sequence). The CDR3 contains 16 residues. The CDR3 is CASSESGASETYEQYF. CDR3 sequence (DNA): TGCGCCAGCAGTGAGTCTGGTGCTAGCGAAACCTACGAGCAGTACTTC.

This chain links TRBV6-2 or TRBV6-3 with TRBJ1-1; D remains unclear. Per germline, CDR1 MNHEY and CDR2 SVGEGT. CDR3 length: 12 residues. Between the trimmed V and J ends, which lost 0 bases and 6 bases, there was a span of 5 bases. DNA for the CDR3: TGTGCCAGCAGTTACTCGAGATCTGAAGCTTTCTTT. Residues: CASSYSRSEAFF.

CDR3 coding DNA: TGTGCCAGTAGCGGCGGAGCCCCGAAAATCAAGAGCAATCAGCCCCAGCATTTT. It yields the protein CASSGGAPKIKSNQPQHF. The chain joins TRBV19 to TRBJ1-5, with D uncertain. The CDR3 covers 18 residues. V lost 6 bases to trimming and J lost 1 base, with 22 bases between them. Germline V lookup: CDR1 LNHDA, CDR2 SQIVND (reference sequence).

The sample holds one count of this clone. The chain has TRBV30 and TRBJ2-1, with 9 bases that match TRBD2. CDR3 length: 16 residues. V lost 2 bases and J lost 7; bases outside the gene matches: 12. CDR1 is GTSNPN, CDR2 SVGIG, per germline (reference sequence). The CDR3 DNA follows: TGTGCCTGGAGTCCACTCCCGGGACTAGCAGGTAATGAGCAGTTCTTC. It translates to CAWSPLPGLAGNEQFF.

This chain uses TRBV3-1 (or the pseudogene TRBV3-2) with TRBJ1-6; 11 nucleotides match TRBD1. V gave up 1 base and J gave up 7 bases; unmatched junction bases: 6. The CDR3 spans 17 residues. CDR1 is LGHDT, CDR2 YNNKEL, per germline (reference sequence). This CDR3 is CASSQGGTGGFNSPLHF. CDR3 DNA: TGTGCCAGCAGCCAAGGCGGGACAGGGGGTTTCAATTCACCCCTCCACTTT.

The chain combines TRBV18 with TRBJ1-1; TRBD1 matches at 7 bases. CDR1 and CDR2 from the germline V gene are KGHSH and LQKENI. J lost 4 bases, V lost 3 bases, and 5 bases had no gene match. This CDR3 contains 14 residues. The CDR3 nucleotides are TGTGCCAGCTCACCCCTACAGGGGAGCACTGAAGCTTTCTTT. This encodes CASSPLQGSTEAFF. Filled out from reference TRBV18 and TRBJ1-1, the complete variable domain reads NAGVMQNPRHLVRRRGQEARLRCSPMKGHSHVYWYRQLPEEGLKFMVYLQKENIIDESGMPKERFSAEFPKEGPSILRIQQVVRGDSAAYFCASSPLQGSTEAFFGQGTRLTVV.

The V call is TRBV11-2, the J call TRBJ1-5; the D is unclear. The germline V and J ends were trimmed by 5 bases and 0 bases, with 14 bases remaining between them. This CDR3 has 16 residues. CDR1 and CDR2 from the germline V gene are SGHAT and FQNNGV. CDR3 bases: TGTGCCAGCAGCCCGGGAATTCTCGATAGCAATCAGCCCCAGCATTTT. This encodes CASSPGILDSNQPQHF.

CDR3 in DNA: TGTGCCAGCAGCTCATGGGGGCAGGGGGCCCGCAATCAGCCCCAGCATTTT. Its protein is CASSSWGQGARNQPQHF. The chain couples TRBV7-6 to TRBJ1-5; 8 bases fit TRBD1. Trimming at V came to 4 bases and at J to 2 bases, leaving 10 bases not matched to a gene. This CDR3 comprises 17 residues. Germline V CDR1 and CDR2: SGHVS, FNYEAQ.

V usage is TRBV11-3 and J usage is TRBJ2-7; 7 bases map to TRBD2. Germline loops: CDR1 SGHNT, CDR2 YENEEA. Unmatched junction bases numbered 4, after V lost 5 bases and J lost 0 bases. The CDR3 sequence is 14 residues long. CDR3 loop: CASSLSGHSYEQYF. CDR3 sequence (DNA): TGTGCCAGCAGCCTTAGCGGGCACTCCTACGAGCAGTACTTC. The full variable domain, completed using reference TRBV11-3 and TRBJ2-7, is EAGVVQSPRYKIIEKKQPVAFWCNPISGHNTLYWYLQNLGQGPELLIRYENEEAVDDSQLPKDRFSAERLKGVDSTLKIQPAELGDSAVYLCASSLSGHSYEQYFGPGTRLTVT.

In its sample, this clone was seen once. V usage is TRBV19 and J usage is TRBJ2-3, with 12 positions matching TRBD2. The CDR3 runs to 15 residues. The germline V gene has CDR1 LNHDA and CDR2 SQIVND (reference sequence). With V trimmed by 7 bases and J by 7 bases, 9 bases remained unmatched. CDR3 protein: CASTSTSGSIYTQYF. CDR3 nucleotides: TGTGCCAGTACTTCGACTAGCGGGAGTATATATACGCAGTATTTT.

The rearrangement joins TRBV20-1 to TRBJ2-1, with D tentatively TRBD1 (6 bases). The CDR3 is 10 amino acids. Germline values: CDR1 DFQATT, CDR2 SNEGSKA (reference sequence). Trimming left V 8 bases short and J 8 bases short, with 10 bases between. CDR3 DNA sequence: TGCAGTCTTCACAGGGATGAGCAGTTCTTC. This gives the protein CSLHRDEQFF.

In this sample, this clone turned up once. The rearrangement uses TRBV7-9 and TRBJ1-1; maybe TRBD1 (6 bases). Trimming took off 5 bases at V and 4 bases at J, with 8 bases between the two ends. CDR1 and CDR2 from the germline V gene are SEHNR and FQNEAQ (reference sequence). This CDR3 spans 12 amino acids. The CDR3 DNA reads as TGTGCCAGCAGCGTGGGGGCCACTGAAGCTTTCTTT. It codes for CASSVGATEAFF.

This chain uses TRBV6-5 with TRBJ1-1, with 9 bases that match TRBD1. Germline values: CDR1 MNHEY, CDR2 SVGAGI. The CDR3 extends over 14 amino acids. The ends lost 6 bases at V and 5 bases at J; junction bases unmatched: 7. The CDR3 DNA reads as TGTGCCAGCAGCTCAGACAGGGGGGGGACTGAAGCTTTCTTT. Amino acid sequence: CASSSDRGGTEAFF.

The chain is built from TRBV12-5 and TRBJ1-2; D perhaps matches TRBD1 (6 bases). Deletions cut 7 bases from V and 0 bases from J, with 12 bases between. The CDR3 is 14 amino acids. Germline assignment: CDR1 LGHNT and CDR2 FRNRAP. The CDR3 reads CASVLQGANYGYTF. The CDR3 bases are TGTGCTAGTGTCTTACAGGGAGCTAACTATGGCTACACCTTC. Complete variable domain (other parts from reference TRBV12-5 and TRBJ1-2): DARVTQTPRHKVTEMGQEVTMRCQPILGHNTVFWYRQTMMQGLELLAYFRNRAPLDDSGMPKDRFSAEMPDATLATLKIQPSEPRDSAVYFCASVLQGANYGYTFGSGTRLTVV.

The J gene is TRBJ1-3, the V gene TRBV6-5; a possible D gene is TRBD1 (6 bases). CDR3 length: 15 residues. Trimming removed 2 bases from V and 4 bases from J, with 12 bases in between. Germline CDR1 MNHEY, CDR2 SVGAGI. The CDR3 bases are TGTGCCAGCAGTTACAACCAGGGGTTGGGAAACACCATATATTTT. Encoded protein: CASSYNQGLGNTIYF.